This T cell receptor beta chain is drawn from a study of CD8 T cell repertoires and HIV-1 epitope variants (dated by TCRdb to the early 2020s). Notes on the research overall: Twenty-five peptides representing autologous and known Gag and Nef epitope variants were each used to stimulate T cells in separate culture wells. The control conditions were a CMV, EBV and flu peptide pool, the Ebola AY9 epitope as a negative control, and a well with no peptide. The epitopes tested covered three Gag epitope families plus Nef HW9 and YT9. T cells were enriched using the EasySep Human T Cell Enrichment Kit and then co-cultured with an equal number of autologous T cell-negative cells acting as antigen-presenting cells. Cultures were maintained for 9 to 11 days in IMDM with gentamicin, and half-media changes adding IL-2, IL-7 and IL-15 were performed on days 3 and 7. An aliquot of 1M T cells was saved as an uncultured baseline condition, separate from the roughly 80 T cell cultures. A total of about 87 T cell cultures were run, with each culture condition done in triplicate except for one peptide, which was done in duplicate. The paper as a whole reports these results and caveats: Only TCR beta chains were identified by the assay, and proliferation to antigen, not T cell function or cytokine profile, was indicated. Five or six clonotypes recognized the Nef KF9 family and one the HW9 family, with no responses to the TAALDMSHF plasma variant. Of the nine antigen-specific TCR beta clonotypes identified, more than five appeared cross-reactive for autologous or known escape epitope variants.

Sequencing of TCR beta CDR3 regions was done on the immunoSEQ platform at survey depth. The QIAamp DNA micro kit was used to extract genomic DNA from every cultured and uncultured CD8+ T cell population. The authors' analysis ran thus. Samples with under 5,000 productive reads were excluded, and this exclusion removed 5 of the 75 HIV peptide-stimulated cultures. Sequences were trimmed to CDR3 by a MANAFEST web app, and nonproductive sequences, CDR3s under 5 amino acids, and sequences not starting with C or ending with F/W were removed. Clonotypes were classified as antigen-specific only if expansion was observed in at least 2 of 3 replicates versus the no-peptide control at FDR 0.01, only within one epitope family. Specific clonotypes also needed at least fivefold higher frequency than in wells stimulated with peptides from other epitope families. TCRdb limited this immuneACCESS table to in-frame rearrangements with V and J called. A share of clones is missing; checked studies link under half to unresolved V genes, and the rest is unexplained. That table furnishes V, J and clone size, whereas the DNA furnished D and trimming. The sample table lists about 5,500 clones, approximately 72% of them with a count of one. The top ten clones comprise around 36% of the sample.

According to the germline V gene, CDR1 reads SGHRS and CDR2 reads YFSETQ. V is pared back by 2 bases and J by 2 bases, with 16 bases lying between the germline termini. Including cysteine and phenylalanine, the CDR3 has 16 amino acids. This entry keeps only the CDR3 DNA: 48 bases, framed from base 1. Notes on this clone: The clone's antigen remains unknown. Base qualities are missing; no much larger clone stands one base away.

The EasySep Human CD8+ T Cell Enrichment Kit was used on day 10 to isolate CD8+ T cells from every culture. This receptor was identified in a male donor with HIV. The sequenced sample consisted of cultured CD8+ T cells derived from PBMCs. The V and J segments used are TRBV5-1 and TRBJ1-1; a tentative D call is TRBD1 (6 bases match). The nucleotide sequence reads TGCGCCAGCAGCTTTGGCCTAGGGGGAGTTAACACTGAAGCTTTCTTT. Its product reads: CASSFGLGGVNTEAFF. Extended through the reference TRBV5-1 and TRBJ1-1 proteins, this CDR3 yields the full variable domain: KAGVTQTPRYLIKTRGQQVTLSCSPISGHRSVSWYQQTPGQGLQFLFEYFSETQRNKGNFPGRFSGRQFSNSRSEMNVSTLELGDSALYLCASSFGLGGVNTEAFFGQGTRLTVV.